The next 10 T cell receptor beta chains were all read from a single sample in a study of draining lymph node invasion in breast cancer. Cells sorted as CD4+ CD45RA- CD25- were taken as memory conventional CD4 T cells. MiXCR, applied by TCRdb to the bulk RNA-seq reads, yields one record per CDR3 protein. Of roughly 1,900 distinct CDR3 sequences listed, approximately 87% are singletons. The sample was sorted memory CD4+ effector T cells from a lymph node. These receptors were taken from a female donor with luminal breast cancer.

CDR3 nucleotides: TGCAGTGCTGTAAGCTCTGGGGCCAACGTCCTGACTTTC. This gives the protein CSAVSSGANVLTF. The V and J genes are TRBV20-1 and TRBJ2-6, with unresolved D. CDR3 length equals 13 residues. V dropped 5 bases and J dropped 0 bases, with 5 bases sitting between them. CDR1 is DFQATT and CDR2 is SNEGSKA in the germline V gene (reference sequence).

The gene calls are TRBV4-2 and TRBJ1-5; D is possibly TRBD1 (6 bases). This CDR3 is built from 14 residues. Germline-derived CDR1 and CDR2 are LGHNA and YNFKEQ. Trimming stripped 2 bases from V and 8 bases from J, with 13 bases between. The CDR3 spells CASSQNRANEPQHF. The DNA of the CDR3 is TGTGCCAGCAGCCAAAACAGGGCGAATGAGCCCCAGCATTTT.

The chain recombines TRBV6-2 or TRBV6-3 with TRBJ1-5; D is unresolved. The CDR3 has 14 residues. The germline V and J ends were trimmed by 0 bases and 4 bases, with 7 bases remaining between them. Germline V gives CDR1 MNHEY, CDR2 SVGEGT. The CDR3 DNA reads TGTGCCAGCAGTTACTCAGCGGCAAATCAGCCCCAGCATTTT. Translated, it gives CASSYSAANQPQHF.

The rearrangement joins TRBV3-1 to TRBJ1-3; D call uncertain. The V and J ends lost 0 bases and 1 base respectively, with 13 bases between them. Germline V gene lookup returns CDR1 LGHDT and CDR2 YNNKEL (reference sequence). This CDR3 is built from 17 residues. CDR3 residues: CASSQDSGRISGNTIYF. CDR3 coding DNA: TGTGCCAGCAGCCAAGATTCAGGACGGATTTCTGGAAACACCATATATTTT.

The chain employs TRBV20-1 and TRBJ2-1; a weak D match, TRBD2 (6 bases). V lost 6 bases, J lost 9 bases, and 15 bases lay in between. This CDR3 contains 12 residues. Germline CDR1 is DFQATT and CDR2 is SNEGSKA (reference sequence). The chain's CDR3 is CSAPLGGSEQFF. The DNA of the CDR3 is TGCAGTGCCCCATTGGGAGGCTCTGAGCAGTTCTTC.

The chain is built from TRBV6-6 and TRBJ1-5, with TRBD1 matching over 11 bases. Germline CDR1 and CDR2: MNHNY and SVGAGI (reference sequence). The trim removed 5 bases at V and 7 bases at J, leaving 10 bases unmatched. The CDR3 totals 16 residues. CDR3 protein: CASSPPDRGHEQPQHF. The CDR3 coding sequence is TGTGCCAGCAGTCCCCCGGACAGGGGGCATGAGCAGCCCCAGCATTTT.

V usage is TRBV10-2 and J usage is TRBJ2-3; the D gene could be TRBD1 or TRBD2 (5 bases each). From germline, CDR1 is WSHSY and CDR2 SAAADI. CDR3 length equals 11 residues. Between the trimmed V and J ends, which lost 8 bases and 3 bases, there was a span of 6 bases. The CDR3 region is CASGTTDTQYF. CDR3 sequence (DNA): TGCGCCAGCGGGACGACAGATACGCAGTATTTT.

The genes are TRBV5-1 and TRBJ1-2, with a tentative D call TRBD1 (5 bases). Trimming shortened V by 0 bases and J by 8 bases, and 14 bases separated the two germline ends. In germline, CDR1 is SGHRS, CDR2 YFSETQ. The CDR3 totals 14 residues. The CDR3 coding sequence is TGCGCCAGCAGCTTGGACGGGGGTTTCAAGGGCTACACCTTC. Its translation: CASSLDGGFKGYTF.

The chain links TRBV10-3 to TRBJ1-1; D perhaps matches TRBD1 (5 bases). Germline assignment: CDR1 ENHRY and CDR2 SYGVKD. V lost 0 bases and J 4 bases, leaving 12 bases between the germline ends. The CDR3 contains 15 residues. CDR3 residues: CAISESGGGSTEAFF. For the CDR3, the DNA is TGTGCCATCAGTGAGTCGGGGGGTGGGAGCACTGAAGCTTTCTTT.

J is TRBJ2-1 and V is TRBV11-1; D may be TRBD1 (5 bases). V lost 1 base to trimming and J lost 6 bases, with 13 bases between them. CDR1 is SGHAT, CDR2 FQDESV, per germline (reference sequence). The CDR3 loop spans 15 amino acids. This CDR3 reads CASSLGQGWSNEQFF. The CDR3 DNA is TGTGCCAGCAGCTTAGGGCAGGGATGGAGCAATGAGCAGTTCTTC.